A few counts support the clone carrying this T cell receptor beta chain. Its antigen remains unknown. This sample is part of a study of human T cells and chemical hapten exposure. Time point meaning: healthy volunteer bleed at 6 weeks. The total RNA was obtained from whole blood that was not fractionated. Whole-study findings and limits: No shift was seen in TCRs above 1 in 1000 frequency with DPC sensitization.

Deletions cut 2 bases from V and 0 bases from J, with 15 bases between. Per the germline V gene, CDR1 is ENHRY and CDR2 is SYGVKD. The CDR3 runs 17 residues. TCRdb re-called the RACE reads with MiXCR, one entry per CDR3 protein. The data hold approximately 81,000 distinct CDR3 sequences, with under 10% observed a single time. V is TRBV10-3 and J is TRBJ2-3, with D perhaps matching TRBD1 (6 bases). The sequence came from a male donor in good health. Some clones in this sample may be carry-over from other donors' samples. The specimen was whole blood. The CDR3 coding sequence is TGTGCCATCAGTGAGCCACCGGGACAACCTAGCACAGATACGCAGTATTTT. It translates to CAISEPPGQPSTDTQYF.